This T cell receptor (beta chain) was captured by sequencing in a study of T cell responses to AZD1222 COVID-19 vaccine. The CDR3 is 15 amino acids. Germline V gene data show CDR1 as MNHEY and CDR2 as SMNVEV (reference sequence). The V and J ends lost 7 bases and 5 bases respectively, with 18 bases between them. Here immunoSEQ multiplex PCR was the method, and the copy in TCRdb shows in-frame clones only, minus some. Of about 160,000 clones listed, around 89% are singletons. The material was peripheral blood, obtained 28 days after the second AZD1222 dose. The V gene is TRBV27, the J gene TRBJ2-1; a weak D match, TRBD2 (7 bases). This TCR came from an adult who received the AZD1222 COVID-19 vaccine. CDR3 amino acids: CASTLTGGPNNEQFF. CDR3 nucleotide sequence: TGTGCCAGCACCTTGACGGGGGGCCCTAACAATGAGCAGTTCTTC.